What follows are 32 T cell receptor beta chains derived from one specimen sequenced in a study of T cells after yellow fever vaccination. MiXCR, run by TCRdb on the 5' RACE reads, gives a single entry per CDR3 protein. Among more than 90,000 distinct CDR3 sequences listed, 7% to 8.5% were seen once. The sample in question was CD8+ T cells sorted from PBMCs, obtained 45 days after the yellow fever booster vaccination. The receptors shown here come from a man younger than 45 who received the YFV17D yellow fever vaccine.

This clonotype was seen many times. The chain joins TRBV20-1 to TRBJ2-7, with no clear D. Germline lookup yields CDR1 DFQATT and CDR2 SNEGSKA (reference sequence). With 0 bases removed from V and 2 bases from J, the gap between germline ends came to 11 bases. CDR3 length: 14 residues. CDR3 in DNA: TGCAGTGCTAGAGATAACACTGCAGCCTACGAGCAGTACTTC. The encoded protein is CSARDNTAAYEQYF.

This clonotype was seen only a few times. V gene TRBV28 combines with J gene TRBJ2-3; D unclear. Germline V lookup: CDR1 MDHEN, CDR2 SYDVKM. Trimming left V 2 bases short and J 2 bases short, with 11 bases between. The CDR3 sequence is 15 residues long. The CDR3 here is CASSLISRATDTQYF. CDR3 DNA: TGTGCCAGCAGTTTAATTAGCCGGGCCACAGATACGCAGTATTTT.

This clonotype was recorded at least ten times. This chain links TRBV13 with TRBJ2-1, with 10 bases identical to TRBD1. This CDR3 spans 15 amino acids. Germline CDR1 reads PRHDT; CDR2 reads FYEKMQ (reference sequence). V dropped 2 bases and J dropped 4; count of bases not matched to a gene: 2. The chain's CDR3 is CASSLPGQGYNEQFF. As DNA, the CDR3 is TGTGCCAGCAGCTTACCGGGACAGGGGTACAATGAGCAGTTCTTC.

This clonotype was seen many times. The rearrangement uses TRBV12-3 or TRBV12-4 and TRBJ2-7, with no clear D. This CDR3 comprises 13 residues. Trimming pared 10 bases from V and 0 bases from J, leaving 13 bases between. DNA of the CDR3: TGTGCCACCTCGCGTGAAAGCTCCTACGAGCAGTACTTC. Its translation is CATSRESSYEQYF.

This clonotype was observed a handful of times. The rearrangement joins TRBV5-1 to TRBJ2-3; 8 bases map to TRBD1. V lost 5 bases and J lost 2; bases outside the gene matches: 7. Germline V gene sequence: CDR1 SGHRS, CDR2 YFSETQ. The length of the CDR3 is 15 residues. CDR3 coding DNA: TGCGCCAGCAGGTCGTCGGGACAGGACACAGATACGCAGTATTTT. Translating it yields CASRSSGQDTDTQYF.

This clonotype has at least ten counts. The rearrangement links TRBV28 to TRBJ1-5, with D unresolved. Trimming cost V 2 bases and J 9 bases, with 8 bases left between them. There are 12 residues in the CDR3. The germline gives CDR1 MDHEN, CDR2 SYDVKM. The CDR3 region is CASSLPAGPQHF. The CDR3 region has the DNA TGTGCCAGCAGTTTACCAGCGGGGCCCCAGCATTTT.

This clonotype was counted ten times or more. The J gene is TRBJ2-1, the V gene TRBV20-1; 11 bases align to TRBD2. Germline V gives CDR1 DFQATT, CDR2 SNEGSKA (reference sequence). The CDR3 is 14 amino acids. V lost 1 base to trimming and J lost 7 bases; unmatched junction nucleotides: 3. The CDR3: CSARGLAGPNEQFF. The CDR3 DNA is TGCAGTGCTAGAGGACTAGCGGGACCAAATGAGCAGTTCTTC.

This clonotype was seen ten or more times. The V call is TRBV4-3, the J call TRBJ1-1; perhaps TRBD1 as D (5 bases). The germline V gene encodes CDR1 LGHNA and CDR2 YSLEER. The CDR3 covers 15 residues. V lost 1 base and J 0 bases, leaving 9 bases between the germline ends. DNA for the CDR3: TGCGCCAGCAGCCAAGTTACGGACATGAACACTGAAGCTTTCTTT. Protein: CASSQVTDMNTEAFF.

As regards this clonotype: Germline is not matched at one junction end, which may reflect a read error. This chain connects TRBV6-1 to TRBJ2-7; 8 nucleotides match TRBD2. CDR1 MNHNS and CDR2 SASEGT come from the germline V gene. The CDR3 has 15 amino acids. CDR3 loop: CASRTYSGTSDEQYF. The CDR3, as DNA: TGTGCCAGCAGAACCTATAGCGGGACCTCCGACGAGCAGTACTTC.

This clonotype was seen many times. The chain recombines TRBV12-5 with TRBJ2-1, with 10 nucleotides matching TRBD2. CDR1 is LGHNT and CDR2 is FRNRAP in the germline V gene. V lost 11 bases to trimming and J lost 8 bases; unmatched junction nucleotides: 6. There are 12 residues in the CDR3. As DNA, the CDR3 is TGTGCTCTAGCGGGAGAAGTCGATGAGCAGTTCTTC. It is translated as CALAGEVDEQFF.

The chain has TRBV20-1 and TRBJ2-1; D is unresolved. Germline lookup yields CDR1 DFQATT and CDR2 SNEGSKA (reference sequence). This CDR3 region has 12 residues. Trimming left V 6 bases short and J 7 bases short, with 13 bases between. The CDR3 loop is CSAQVAGNEQFF. CDR3 sequence (DNA): TGCAGTGCCCAAGTAGCTGGGAATGAGCAGTTCTTC.

This clonotype was observed many times. V and J are TRBV21-1 and TRBJ2-1; the DNA was not compared with TRBD1, the D call given in the table. TRBV21-1 is flagged as a pseudogene. This CDR3 spans 17 amino acids. DNA of the CDR3: TGTGCCAGCAGCGTAACGGGTGGCGGCCGGGACGGCTATGAGCAGTTCTTC. This translates into CASSVTGGGRDGYEQFF.

A word on this clonotype: A much larger clone sits a single nucleotide away, making a read error possible. This chain connects TRBV19 to TRBJ2-7; maybe TRBD1 (6 bases). CDR1 and CDR2 from the germline V gene are LNHDA and SQIVND (reference sequence). This CDR3 has 15 amino acids. V was shortened by 2 bases and J by 0 bases, with 11 bases between the two germline ends. The CDR3 nucleotides are TGTGCCAGTAGTATAATCACGGACAGCTCCTACGAGCAGTACTTC. Its translation: CASSIITDSSYEQYF. Complete variable domain (other parts from reference TRBV19 and TRBJ2-7): DGGITQSPKYLFRKEGQNVTLSCEQNLNHDAMYWYRQDPGQGLRLIYYSQIVNDFQKGDIAEGYSVSREKKESFPLTVTSAQKNPTAFYLCASSIITDSSYEQYFGPGTRLTVT.

In this sample, this clonotype turned up many times. The chain carries TRBV7-3 and TRBJ2-3, with TRBD1 matching 9 bases. The V segment lost 0 bases and the J segment 2 bases; nucleotides outside the gene matches: 9. The V gene's germline CDR1 is SGHTA and CDR2 FQGTGA. The CDR3 totals 18 residues. CDR3 sequence: CASSLTDKGTGTTDTQYF. CDR3 DNA sequence: TGTGCCAGCAGCTTAACGGACAAGGGGACAGGGACCACAGATACGCAGTATTTT.

This clonotype has a count of ten or more. This rearrangement joins TRBV3-1 to TRBJ2-7; no clear D. The V gene's germline CDR1 is LGHDT and CDR2 YNNKEL (reference sequence). Trimming pared 1 base from V and 2 bases from J, leaving 12 bases between. The CDR3 has 15 residues. CDR3: CASSQGSAATYEQYF. CDR3 DNA sequence: TGTGCCAGCAGCCAAGGTTCGGCGGCTACCTACGAGCAGTACTTC.

The sample holds many counts of this clonotype. The chain combines TRBV5-5 with TRBJ2-3; D is possibly TRBD2 (5 bases). The CDR3 totals 15 residues. The V gene's germline CDR1 is SGHKS and CDR2 YYEKEE (reference sequence). Trimming removed 3 bases from V and 3 bases from J, with 14 bases in between. The CDR3 coding sequence is TGTGCCAGCAGCTCAGACACGGACTTGACAGATACGCAGTATTTT. It codes for CASSSDTDLTDTQYF.

Remarks on this clonotype: A much larger clone is a single base away; this may be a read error. CDR3 region: CASSQFIPREGEQFF. The CDR3 region has the DNA TGTGCCAGCAGTCAATTTATTCCCAGGGAGGGTGAGCAGTTCTTC. V is TRBV27 and J is TRBJ2-1, with TRBD2 identical over 7 bases. This CDR3 spans 15 amino acids. Germline V gene lookup returns CDR1 MNHEY and CDR2 SMNVEV (reference sequence). With 5 bases clipped from V and 9 bases from J, the junction kept 13 bases outside the gene matches.

The sample holds many counts of this clonotype. The chain employs TRBV23-1 and TRBJ2-3; TRBD2 aligns across 11 bases. TRBV23-1 is identified as an open reading frame with a role that is uncertain. CDR3 size: 16 residues. Unmatched junction bases numbered 0, after V lost 0 bases and J lost 1 base. The chain's CDR3 is CASSQSGLAGTDTQYF. CDR3 nucleotide sequence: TGCGCCAGCAGTCAATCGGGACTAGCGGGCACAGATACGCAGTATTTT.

This clonotype was observed many times. The chain is built from TRBV27 and TRBJ1-6, with D maybe TRBD1 (5 bases). The V gene lost 6 bases and the J gene lost 4 bases, with 13 bases spanning the gap. Germline V lookup: CDR1 MNHEY, CDR2 SMNVEV (reference sequence). The CDR3 sequence is 15 residues long. CDR3 loop: CASRQIGGYNSPLHF. Written as DNA, the CDR3 is TGTGCCAGCAGACAGATCGGGGGGTATAATTCACCCCTCCACTTT.

This clonotype was detected a few times. The rearrangement uses TRBV5-5 and TRBJ1-2, with a weak D call TRBD1 (6 bases). The CDR3 extends over 16 amino acids. Germline V CDR1 and CDR2: SGHKS, YYEKEE (reference sequence). V lost 0 bases and J lost 2, with 14 bases in between. The CDR3 is CASSLEQGGVNYGYTF. The CDR3 DNA is TGTGCCAGCAGCTTGGAACAGGGAGGGGTCAACTATGGCTACACCTTC. Supplemented by reference TRBV5-5 and TRBJ1-2, the full variable domain reads DAGVTQSPTHLIKTRGQQVTLRCSPISGHKSVSWYQQVLGQGPQFIFQYYEKEERGRGNFPDRFSARQFPNYSSELNVNALLLGDSALYLCASSLEQGGVNYGYTFGSGTRLTVV.

This clonotype was recorded many times. The chain has TRBV7-9 and TRBJ2-3; 7 bases agree with TRBD2. The CDR3 extends over 17 amino acids. V dropped 5 bases and J dropped 3; count of bases not matched to a gene: 14. CDR1 and CDR2 (germline): SEHNR, FQNEAQ (reference sequence). In DNA, the CDR3 is TGTGCCAGCAGCAATTCGGGGAGGGACGAAGTAACAGATACGCAGTATTTT. Translation gives CASSNSGRDEVTDTQYF.

The rearrangement uses TRBV7-8 and TRBJ1-2; D gene ambiguous. Looked up from germline, CDR1 is SGHVS and CDR2 is FQNEAQ. The CDR3 extends over 16 amino acids. The V end was cut by 1 base, the J end by 2 bases, with 14 bases between. In DNA form, the CDR3 reads TGTGCCAGCAGCTTAGAGCCGGCCGGAGCAAACTATGGCTACACCTTC. This encodes CASSLEPAGANYGYTF. The full variable domain, completed using reference TRBV7-8 and TRBJ1-2, is GAGVSQSPRYKVAKRGQDVALRCDPISGHVSLFWYQQALGQGPEFLTYFQNEAQLDKSGLPSDRFFAERPEGSVSTLKIQRTQQEDSAVYLCASSLEPAGANYGYTFGSGTRLTVV.

This clonotype was picked up many times. The chain has TRBV28 and TRBJ2-2, with D perhaps assigned TRBD1 or TRBD2 (5 bases each). Germline V lookup: CDR1 MDHEN, CDR2 SYDVKM. This CDR3 has 19 residues. The V end was cut by 7 bases, the J end by 0 bases, with 24 bases between. The CDR3 region has the DNA TGTGCCAGCATCCCTTTGAGGGACGGCGTTGGGCCGAACACCGGGGAGCTGTTTTTT. Translating it yields CASIPLRDGVGPNTGELFF.

There are many counts of this clonotype. The chain carries TRBV3-1 and TRBJ2-7; D not resolved. V lost 5 bases and J lost 4, with 9 bases in between. CDR1 LGHDT and CDR2 YNNKEL come from the germline V gene (reference sequence). The CDR3 length is 12 residues. The CDR3 nucleotides read TGTGCCAGCAGCAAACAGAGTTACGAGCAGTACTTC. Residues: CASSKQSYEQYF.

This clonotype was counted many times. The chain couples TRBV29-1 to TRBJ2-7; 13 positions match TRBD2. Per germline, CDR1 SQVTM and CDR2 ANQGSEA. The CDR3 has 13 amino acids. V lost 3 bases and J lost 4; bases outside the gene matches: 0. CDR3 nucleotide sequence: TGCAGCGTTGAGACTAGCGGGAGGTACGAGCAGTACTTC. Amino acid sequence: CSVETSGRYEQYF.

Only a few counts were recorded for this clonotype. The chain links TRBV2 to TRBJ2-1, with 8 nucleotides matching TRBD2. Trimming took 4 bases from V and 4 from J; bases not matched to a gene: 6. The length of the CDR3 is 15 residues. Germline CDR1 reads SNHLY; CDR2 reads FYNNEI. CDR3 in DNA: TGTGCCAGCAGTGGGGTTGGGACTAGATACAATGAGCAGTTCTTC. It yields the protein CASSGVGTRYNEQFF.

This clonotype was seen only a few times. This CDR3 is CASSPTSFATDTQYF. CDR3 nucleotides: TGCGCCAGCAGCCCGACCAGTTTTGCCACAGATACGCAGTATTTT. The genes are TRBV5-1 and TRBJ2-3; unclear D gene. V was pared by 4 bases and J by 2 bases, with 14 bases between. The V gene's germline CDR1 is SGHRS and CDR2 YFSETQ. CDR3 size: 15 residues.

This clonotype was observed at least ten times. The chain links TRBV3-1 to TRBJ1-1, with TRBD1 matching over 9 bases. The V and J ends lost 0 bases and 5 bases, in that order; junction bases with no gene match: 4. This CDR3 has 15 residues. Looked up from germline, CDR1 is LGHDT and CDR2 is YNNKEL (reference sequence). For the CDR3, the DNA is TGTGCCAGCAGCCAAGATCCGGGACAGGGTACTGAAGCTTTCTTT. Protein sequence: CASSQDPGQGTEAFF.

A few counts support this clonotype. The CDR3 loop is CASSPPVTGALDYEQYF. The CDR3 coding sequence is TGCGCCAGCAGCCCGCCCGTTACGGGGGCGCTTGACTACGAGCAGTACTTC. The rearrangement links TRBV5-1 to TRBJ2-7; D tentatively fits TRBD1 or TRBD2 (6 bases each). V lost 4 bases and J lost 3, with 23 bases in between. The germline V gene encodes CDR1 SGHRS and CDR2 YFSETQ. The CDR3 has 17 residues.

This clonotype appeared many times. The genes are TRBV4-3 and TRBJ2-7; 8 bases align to TRBD2. CDR1 and CDR2 from the germline V gene are LGHNA and YSLEER. J lost 5 bases, V lost 11 bases, and 23 bases had no gene match. CDR3 length: 17 amino acids. CDR3 amino acids: CAAKTETSGSYGNEQYF. The DNA for the CDR3 is TGCGCCGCAAAAACTGAAACGAGCGGGAGCTACGGTAACGAGCAGTACTTC.

At least ten counts were recorded for this clonotype. V and J are TRBV20-1 and TRBJ1-1, with D maybe TRBD1 (6 bases). Germline V CDR1 and CDR2: DFQATT, SNEGSKA (reference sequence). The CDR3 is 15 amino acids. V dropped 3 bases and J dropped 0 bases, with 14 bases sitting between them. The CDR3 loop is CSARGGGIMNTEAFF. The CDR3 DNA is TGCAGTGCTAGGGGAGGGGGAATTATGAACACTGAAGCTTTCTTT.

Turning to this clonotype: This could be a read error, since a much larger clone is one nucleotide away. This chain joins TRBV29-1 and TRBJ2-7; D is undetermined. From germline, CDR1 is SQVTM and CDR2 ANQGSEA. There are 13 residues in the CDR3. The CDR3 DNA sequence: TGCAGCGTTCAAGATCTTACGGACTACGAGCAGTACTTC. This translates into CSVQDLTDYEQYF.